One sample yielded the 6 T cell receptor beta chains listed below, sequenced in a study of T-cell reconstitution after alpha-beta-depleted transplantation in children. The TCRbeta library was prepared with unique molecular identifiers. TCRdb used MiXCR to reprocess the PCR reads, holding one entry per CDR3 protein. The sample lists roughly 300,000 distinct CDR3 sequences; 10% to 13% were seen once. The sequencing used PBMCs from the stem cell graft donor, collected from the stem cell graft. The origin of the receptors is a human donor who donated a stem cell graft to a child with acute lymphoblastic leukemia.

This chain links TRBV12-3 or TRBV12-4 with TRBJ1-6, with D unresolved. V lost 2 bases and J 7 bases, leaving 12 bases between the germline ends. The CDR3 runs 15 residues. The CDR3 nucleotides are TGTGCCAGCAGTTTATCCGCGCTATCGAATTCACCCCTCCACTTT. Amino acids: CASSLSALSNSPLHF.

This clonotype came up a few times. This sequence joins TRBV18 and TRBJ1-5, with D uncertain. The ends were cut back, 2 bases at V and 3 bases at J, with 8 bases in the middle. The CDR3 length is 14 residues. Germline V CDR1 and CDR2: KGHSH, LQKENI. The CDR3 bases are TGTGCCAGCTCACCAAGTCAGGACAATCAGCCCCAGCATTTT. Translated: CASSPSQDNQPQHF.

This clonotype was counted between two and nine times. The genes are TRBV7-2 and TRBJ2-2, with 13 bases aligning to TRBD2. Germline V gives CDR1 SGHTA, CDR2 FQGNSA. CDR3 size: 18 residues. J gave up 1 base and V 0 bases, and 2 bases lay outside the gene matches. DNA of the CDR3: TGTGCCAGCAGCTTAGCCGGACTAGCGGGAGTGAACACCGGGGAGCTGTTTTTT. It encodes CASSLAGLAGVNTGELFF.

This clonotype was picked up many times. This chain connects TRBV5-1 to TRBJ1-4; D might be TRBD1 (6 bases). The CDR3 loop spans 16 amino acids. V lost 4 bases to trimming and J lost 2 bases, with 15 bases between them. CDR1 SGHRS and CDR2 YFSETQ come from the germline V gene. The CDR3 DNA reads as TGCGCCAGCAGCATAGGGACAACCGGGACTAATGAAAAACTGTTTTTT. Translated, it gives CASSIGTTGTNEKLFF.

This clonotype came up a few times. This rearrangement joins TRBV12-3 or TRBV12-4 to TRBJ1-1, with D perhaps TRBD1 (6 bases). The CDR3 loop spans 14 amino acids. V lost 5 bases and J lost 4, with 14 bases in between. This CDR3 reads CASSPTGPPTEAFF. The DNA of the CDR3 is TGTGCCAGCAGTCCAACAGGGCCCCCCACTGAAGCTTTCTTT.

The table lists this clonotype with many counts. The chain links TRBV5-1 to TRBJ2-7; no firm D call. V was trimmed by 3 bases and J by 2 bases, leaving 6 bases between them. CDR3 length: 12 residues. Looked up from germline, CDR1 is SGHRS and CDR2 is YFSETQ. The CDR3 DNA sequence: TGCGCCAGCAGCTCCACTACCTACGAGCAGTACTTC. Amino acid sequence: CASSSTTYEQYF.